This T cell receptor beta chain is from a study of vaccination and CD4 T cells after COVID-19. The Oncomine TCR Beta short-read assay was applied to DNA of cultured CD4+ T cells. It was from cultured CD4+ T cells that genomic DNA was extracted. TCRdb ran MiXCR on the PCR reads and lists one entry per CDR3 protein. The sample has about 7,800 distinct CDR3 sequences; approximately 40% are singletons. Germline CDR1 reads MNHNS; CDR2 reads SASEGT. This CDR3 comprises 13 residues. V dropped 6 bases and J dropped 5 bases, with 13 bases sitting between them. Comment on this clonotype: No antigen is known for it.

Noted treatment: 10-day PBMC culture with coronavirus spike peptide pools or control peptides (ViraFEST assay). Prior to the COVID-19 pandemic (2011-2018), the unexposed donor's CD4+ T cells were collected. Peptide pools at 8 to 10 ug/ml stimulated two million PBMCs per well with 10 IU/ml IL-2. The chain is built from TRBV6-1 and TRBJ2-5; perhaps D is TRBD1 or TRBD2 (6 bases each). The sample consisted of CD4+ T cells from blood, cultured in vitro. The source is a human donor in good health. For the CDR3, the DNA is TGTGCCAGCAGCGATCCGGGGGCTGAGACCCAGTACTTC. Protein: CASSDPGAETQYF.